This T cell receptor beta chain was sequenced during a study of identical twins. Findings and caveats of the study: A lower insertion count was a feature of abundant cord blood beta clonotypes, with no such feature in memory repertoires. There was an excess of low generation probability in the out-of-frame alpha sequences that twins shared.

One entry per CDR3 protein, called by TCRdb with MiXCR from the 5' RACE reads. The repertoire has 350,000 or so distinct CDR3 sequences, 7% to 9.5% of them found once; the top ten carry over 7%. This clonotype was recorded many times. Its antigen is not known. The CDR3 sequence is 14 residues long. Germline V lookup: CDR1 SGHDN, CDR2 FVKESK. V lost 4 bases to trimming and J lost 5 bases; unmatched junction nucleotides: 4. The sample consisted of naive T cells sorted from blood. The clonotype comes from a woman aged 45-60 years in good health. The V and J genes are TRBV14 and TRBJ2-1; TRBD2 matches at 8 bases. CDR3 loop: CASSLGLGNNEQFF. CDR3 in DNA: TGTGCCAGCAGCCTGGGACTAGGAAACAATGAGCAGTTCTTC.